These 25 T cell receptor beta chains were all obtained from the same sample, sequenced in a study of blood T cell repertoires in COVID-19. The data were produced by immunoSEQ multiplex PCR, yet TCRdb's version contains in-frame clones alone and is incomplete. Among around 160,000 clones, roughly 80% were seen once, and the ten largest hold approximately 11%. The specimen sequenced was PBMCs or T cells enriched from blood (not recorded which). These receptors came from a man aged 50-59 years who had recovered from COVID-19.

The chain combines TRBV11-2 with TRBJ1-2; D unclear. The CDR3 loop spans 14 amino acids. The V end was cut by 0 bases, the J end by 4 bases, with 9 bases between. The germline gives CDR1 SGHAT, CDR2 FQNNGV. CDR3 residues: CASSLDRAGYGYTF. The CDR3 DNA reads as TGTGCCAGCAGCTTAGATAGGGCGGGCTATGGCTACACCTTC.

This sequence joins TRBV5-6 and TRBJ1-1; D is possibly TRBD1 (6 bases). Trimming took off 4 bases at V and 11 bases at J, with 15 bases between the two ends. Germline V gives CDR1 SGHDT, CDR2 YYEEEE. This CDR3 spans 12 amino acids. The CDR3 is CASSAGVERAFF. The CDR3 DNA is TGTGCCAGCAGCGCAGGGGTGGAGAGGGCTTTCTTT.

This chain links TRBV27 with TRBJ2-7, with 9 bases that match TRBD1. The junction had 10 bases not matched to a gene; V was cut back by 7 bases and J by 3 bases. Germline-derived CDR1 and CDR2 are MNHEY and SMNVEV (reference sequence). CDR3 length: 15 amino acids. Here the CDR3 DNA reads TGTGCCAGCAAAACTCCGGGACAGGGAGTCTACGAGCAGTACTTC. The encoded protein is CASKTPGQGVYEQYF.

V gene TRBV5-4 combines with J gene TRBJ1-6, with 11 positions matching TRBD1. The CDR3 extends over 18 amino acids. V lost 4 bases to trimming and J lost 9 bases; unmatched junction nucleotides: 15. The germline V gene encodes CDR1 SGHNT and CDR2 YYREEE (reference sequence). DNA of the CDR3: TGTGCCAGCAGCGGGGGGACAGGGGGAAGCGTTATCTCTTCACCCCTCCACTTT. The encoded protein is CASSGGTGGSVISSPLHF.

The chain employs TRBV27 and TRBJ1-4, with 10 bases aligning to TRBD1. Germline V gives CDR1 MNHEY, CDR2 SMNVEV (reference sequence). The CDR3 has 15 residues. The V and J ends lost 5 bases and 8 bases, in that order; junction bases with no gene match: 8. CDR3 sequence: CASSRPGTGAEKLFF. The DNA for the CDR3 is TGTGCCAGCAGTCGACCCGGGACAGGGGCGGAAAAACTGTTTTTT.

The rearrangement links TRBV2 to TRBJ1-6; D is unresolved. The germline V and J ends were trimmed by 7 bases and 8 bases, with 9 bases remaining between them. The CDR3 contains 12 residues. Germline V gene data show CDR1 as SNHLY and CDR2 as FYNNEI. Here the CDR3 reads CASTLVDSPLHF. The CDR3 DNA reads as TGTGCCAGCACTCTGGTAGATTCACCCCTCCACTTT.

This sequence joins TRBV4-1 and TRBJ1-2; 7 bases map to TRBD1. Germline CDR1 reads MGHRA; CDR2 reads YSYEKL. The CDR3 runs to 12 residues. The V and J ends lost 4 bases and 8 bases, in that order; junction bases with no gene match: 4. CDR3 DNA: TGCGCCAGCAGCCCCGCAGGGGGAGGCTACACCTTC. It translates to CASSPAGGGYTF.

V usage is TRBV7-3 and J usage is TRBJ2-2; 8 bases agree with TRBD1. Losses at the gene ends were 4 bases for V and 1 base for J; bases not matched to a gene: 5. Germline lookup yields CDR1 SGHTA and CDR2 FQGTGA. The CDR3 has 16 amino acids. CDR3 in amino acids: CASSSTGARNTGELFF. The CDR3 DNA reads TGTGCCAGCAGCTCGACAGGGGCAAGGAACACCGGGGAGCTGTTTTTT.

This clone is a singleton in its sample. This chain uses TRBV19 with TRBJ2-2, with TRBD1 matching over 7 bases. The trim removed 7 bases at V and 2 bases at J, leaving 10 bases unmatched. Germline assignment: CDR1 LNHDA and CDR2 SQIVND (reference sequence). The CDR3 is made up of 16 amino acids. CDR3 sequence reads: CASTPLDRSNTGELFF. CDR3 sequence (DNA): TGTGCCAGTACCCCGTTGGACAGGAGTAACACCGGGGAGCTGTTTTTT.

The rearrangement links TRBV7-9 to TRBJ2-5; TRBD2 agrees at 8 bases. The CDR3 is 15 amino acids. The germline V gene encodes CDR1 SEHNR and CDR2 FQNEAQ (reference sequence). V dropped 1 base and J dropped 2; count of bases not matched to a gene: 3. The CDR3 coding sequence is TGTGCCAGCAGCTTAGTTCCGGGAGGGCAAGAGACCCAGTACTTC. This sequence encodes CASSLVPGGQETQYF.

Only one count was recorded for this clone. This chain links TRBV19 with TRBJ2-4; D is possibly TRBD1 (5 bases). Trimming cost V 6 bases and J 0 bases, with 21 bases left between them. Germline CDR1 is LNHDA and CDR2 is SQIVND (reference sequence). This CDR3 is built from 18 residues. Here the CDR3 reads CASSKAALTVVAKNIQYF. DNA of the CDR3: TGTGCCAGTAGCAAAGCCGCCCTGACAGTCGTAGCCAAAAACATTCAGTACTTC.

The chain uses TRBV27 and TRBJ1-5, with 9 bases aligning to TRBD1. This CDR3 contains 15 residues. Trimming cost V 5 bases and J 0 bases; bases outside gene matches: 2. CDR1 and CDR2 (germline): MNHEY, SMNVEV (reference sequence). The CDR3 here is CASSHRGPSNQPQHF. In nucleotides, the CDR3 is TGTGCCAGCAGTCACAGGGGGCCTAGCAATCAGCCCCAGCATTTT.

The chain is built from TRBV24-1 and TRBJ1-6; possible D gene TRBD1, 6 bases. Germline V gives CDR1 KGHDR, CDR2 SFDVKD. The CDR3 extends over 15 amino acids. V lost 1 base to trimming and J lost 7 bases, with 10 bases between them. The CDR3 region has the DNA TGTGCCACCAGTGATTTACAGGGTTGGAATTCACCCCTCCACTTT. Protein sequence: CATSDLQGWNSPLHF.

V is TRBV5-8 and J is TRBJ1-5; 8 bases are a match to TRBD1. CDR1 and CDR2 (germline): SGHTS, YDEGEE. J lost 6 bases, V lost 2 bases, and 4 bases had no gene match. CDR3 size: 14 residues. The CDR3 nucleotides are TGTGCCAGCAGCTTCATCAGGGGGCTTCAGCCCCAGCATTTT. It translates to CASSFIRGLQPQHF.

The CDR3 bases are TGTGCCAGCACCCTGGCCAGGGGGAGACAGCCCCAGCATTTT. This gives the protein CASTLARGRQPQHF. This chain connects TRBV28 to TRBJ1-5; TRBD1 matches 7 bases. CDR3 length equals 14 residues. The germline V gene encodes CDR1 MDHEN and CDR2 SYDVKM. With 7 bases clipped from V and 7 bases from J, the junction kept 10 bases outside the gene matches.

The chain recombines TRBV7-9 with TRBJ2-7; D is uncertain. The CDR3 length is 14 residues. Germline V gene data show CDR1 as SEHNR and CDR2 as FQNEAQ (reference sequence). V lost 7 bases and J lost 2, with 15 bases in between. CDR3 region: CASTNLGATYEQYF. DNA of the CDR3: TGTGCCAGCACCAACCTCGGAGCCACCTACGAGCAGTACTTC.

Here the CDR3 DNA reads TGTGCCAGCAGCTACAGGACAGGGCTTTACAATGAGCAGTTCTTC. This encodes CASSYRTGLYNEQFF. The chain carries TRBV7-3 and TRBJ2-1; 8 bases agree with TRBD1. The germline gives CDR1 SGHTA, CDR2 FQGTGA. V dropped 4 bases and J dropped 4; count of bases not matched to a gene: 6. The CDR3 loop spans 15 amino acids.

The chain joins TRBV28 to TRBJ2-1; TRBD2 aligns across 7 bases. In germline, CDR1 is MDHEN, CDR2 SYDVKM. V lost 4 bases to trimming and J lost 7 bases; unmatched junction nucleotides: 4. The CDR3 has 13 residues. In nucleotides, the CDR3 is TGTGCCAGCAGTTATGGGGGGGGGAATGAGCAGTTCTTC. Its translation: CASSYGGGNEQFF.

The V call is TRBV5-5, the J call TRBJ1-3; D not certain. Trimming removed 2 bases at V and 7 bases at J, with 25 bases between. The CDR3 consists of 18 residues. Germline V gene sequence: CDR1 SGHKS, CDR2 YYEKEE (reference sequence). CDR3 bases: TGTGCCAGCAGCTTTCGACTTTTGGCAGCTGGGAGTGGGAACACCATATATTTT. The encoded protein is CASSFRLLAAGSGNTIYF.

The J gene is TRBJ1-3, the V gene TRBV11-3; D may be TRBD1 (5 bases). The CDR3 extends over 15 amino acids. Germline CDR1 reads SGHNT; CDR2 reads YENEEA. Trimming took off 3 bases at V and 0 bases at J, with 9 bases between the two ends. This CDR3 is CASSLGGNSGNTIYF. Written as DNA, the CDR3 is TGTGCCAGCAGCTTGGGGGGAAACTCTGGAAACACCATATATTTT.

The chain carries TRBV18 and TRBJ2-3; the match to TRBD2 covers 10 bases. The junction had 8 bases not matched to a gene; V was cut back by 5 bases and J by 0 bases. The CDR3 runs 17 residues. Looked up from germline, CDR1 is KGHSH and CDR2 is LQKENI. CDR3 in DNA: TGTGCCAGCTCAAGATCGACTAGCGGGCTCAGCACAGATACGCAGTATTTT. Amino acids: CASSRSTSGLSTDTQYF.

The chain has TRBV27 and TRBJ1-5; D is unclear. CDR3 length: 14 amino acids. Per the germline V gene, CDR1 is MNHEY and CDR2 is SMNVEV (reference sequence). Trimming removed 3 bases from V and 1 base from J, with 7 bases in between. CDR3 protein: CASSFSQSNQPQHF. The CDR3 nucleotides are TGTGCCAGCAGTTTCTCGCAGAGCAATCAGCCCCAGCATTTT.

This chain connects TRBV6-1 to TRBJ2-7, with 10 bases lining up with TRBD2. CDR1 and CDR2 from the germline V gene are MNHNS and SASEGT. Unmatched junction bases numbered 6, after V lost 0 bases and J lost 4 bases. The CDR3 spans 16 residues. The CDR3 is CASSEAPGLADYEQYF. For the CDR3, the DNA is TGTGCCAGCAGTGAAGCCCCTGGACTAGCGGATTACGAGCAGTACTTC.

The V and J genes are TRBV28 and TRBJ1-1; 8 nucleotides match TRBD1. Germline loops: CDR1 MDHEN, CDR2 SYDVKM. V was clipped by 3 bases and J by 5 bases; unmatched bases: 8. The CDR3 is made up of 15 amino acids. The CDR3 sequence is CASSFGDRLETEAFF. CDR3 nucleotide sequence: TGTGCCAGCAGTTTTGGGGACAGGTTGGAGACTGAAGCTTTCTTT.

The chain employs TRBV27 and TRBJ1-5, with 7 bases lining up with TRBD1. V gave up 5 bases and J gave up 5 bases; unmatched junction bases: 6. The germline gives CDR1 MNHEY, CDR2 SMNVEV (reference sequence). CDR3 length equals 14 residues. This CDR3 reads CASSPRQGDQPQHF. CDR3 DNA sequence: TGTGCCAGCAGTCCCCGACAGGGCGATCAGCCCCAGCATTTT.